Reported below is one T cell receptor beta chain. Its antigen remains unknown. The sample belongs to a study of vaccination effects on CD4 cells after COVID-19. Points from the study as a whole: Small numbers of convalescent patients limited the study. It also lacked early post-infection timepoints.

Sequencing used immunoSEQ multiplex PCR; TCRdb keeps in-frame clones, though not all of them. Of 75,000 to 100,000 clones in the sample, more than 60% were seen once. This CDR3 is built from 16 residues. V was shortened by 0 bases and J by 7 bases, with 16 bases between the two germline ends. CDR1 LGHNA and CDR2 YSLEER come from the germline V gene. Viral peptide pool expansion of antigen-specific CD4+ T cells preceded sequencing in the ViraFEST assay. The authors isolated CD4+ T cells after around 9 days of culture. Participants each got two BNT162b2 or mRNA-1273 vaccine doses. PBMC were cultured at roughly 2.2 million per well with about 10 IU/ml IL-2 and around 9.4 ug/ml peptides.

The receptor comes from a human donor who received a COVID-19 vaccine. The sequencing used CD4+ T cells from PBMCs cultured with HCoV-OC43 spike peptides, collected after COVID-19 vaccination. The subset: HCoV-OC43 spike overlapping peptide pool stimulation. The V call is TRBV4-3, the J call TRBJ1-3, with D uncertain. For the CDR3, the DNA is TGCGCCAGCAGCCAAGATCCTTTGCCAGGTGGGAACACCATATATTTT. As protein: CASSQDPLPGGNTIYF.